This paragraph reports one TCR beta chain. The sample comes from a study of control samples from healthy donors and cancer patients. The table came from immunoSEQ multiplex PCR; TCRdb's copy has only in-frame clones and leaves some out. This sample has around 230,000 clones, with around 94% found just once. The CDR3 spans 15 residues. Germline V gene lookup returns CDR1 MRHNA and CDR2 SNTAGT. V lost 6 bases and J 1 base, leaving 16 bases between the germline ends. The TCR sequence derives from a man aged 50-59 years in good health. V and J are TRBV6-4 and TRBJ2-7, with TRBD1 as a possible D gene (6 bases). Material: blood. CDR3 sequence (DNA): TGTGCCAGCAGGGAAACAGGGAACAAGTCCTACGAGCAGTACGTC. It is translated as CASRETGNKSYEQYV.